The 15 T cell receptor beta chains given below trace back to one sample, sequenced in a study of preoperative IRX-2 immunotherapy in early breast cancer (dated by TCRdb to the late 2010s). In the paper's terms, the treatment or condition label means: preoperative locoregional IRX-2 cytokine immunotherapy. Library prep was done by the immunoSEQ multiplex PCR assay. TCRdb's version of the immuneACCESS table is confined to in-frame rearrangements and falls short of the full clone set. An unresolved V gene accounts for under half of the shortfall where checked; the remainder is of unknown origin. The sample has 25,000 or so clones on record, 75% to 90% of them singletons. Jointly, the top ten make up 9% to 10% of the sample. Specimen: tumor tissue, collected after IRX-2 immunotherapy. These receptors all come from a human donor with breast cancer.

The V gene is TRBV15, the J gene TRBJ1-4; possibly TRBD1 for D (6 bases). Trimming removed 0 bases from V and 5 bases from J, with 10 bases in between. The CDR3 is made up of 15 amino acids. The V gene's germline CDR1 is LNHNV and CDR2 YYDKDF (reference sequence). The CDR3 DNA reads as TGTGCCACCAGCAGAGAAGGGGGGGTAAATGAAAAACTGTTTTTT. Encoded protein: CATSREGGVNEKLFF.

The V gene is TRBV10-1, the J gene TRBJ2-3; a possible D gene is TRBD1 (6 bases). Looked up from germline, CDR1 is WNHNN and CDR2 is SYGVQD (reference sequence). V lost 2 bases and J 0 bases, leaving 9 bases between the germline ends. The CDR3 loop spans 15 amino acids. The CDR3, as DNA: TGCGCCAGCAGTGAGCGAGGGGGAAGCACAGATACGCAGTATTTT. The encoded protein is CASSERGGSTDTQYF.

V and J are TRBV5-1 and TRBJ2-7, with 9 positions matching TRBD1. Germline V CDR1 and CDR2: SGHRS, YFSETQ. V was clipped by 5 bases and J by 5 bases; unmatched bases: 11. This CDR3 comprises 15 residues. The CDR3 is CASRDLGQGTHEQYF. For the CDR3, the DNA is TGCGCCAGCAGGGACCTGGGACAGGGTACCCACGAGCAGTACTTC.

The chain recombines TRBV7-2 with TRBJ1-1; TRBD1 agrees at 9 bases. Germline CDR1 reads SGHTA; CDR2 reads FQGNSA. There are 14 residues in the CDR3. With 4 bases clipped from V and 1 base from J, the junction kept 1 base outside the gene matches. The CDR3: CASSWDRANTEAFF. CDR3 coding DNA: TGTGCCAGCAGCTGGGACAGGGCGAACACTGAAGCTTTCTTT.

The chain employs TRBV16 and TRBJ2-1; 8 nucleotides match TRBD1. V gave up 5 bases and J gave up 15 bases; unmatched junction bases: 12. The CDR3 loop spans 13 amino acids. CDR1 is KGHSY and CDR2 is FQNENV in the germline V gene. CDR3 DNA sequence: TGTGCCAGCAGCAACCGGACAGGGCTCGTAGGGTTCTTC. Translation gives CASSNRTGLVGFF.

The chain has TRBV29-1 and TRBJ2-5, with a possible D match to TRBD1 (6 bases). Germline CDR1 is SQVTM and CDR2 is ANQGSEA. The CDR3 is 14 amino acids. The CDR3 sequence: CGFRRRGRGETQYF. The CDR3 DNA is TGCGGTTTTAGGCGCAGGGGAAGAGGAGAGACCCAGTACTTC.

CDR3 residues: CASSPRQDEKLFF. In DNA, the CDR3 is TGTGCCAGCTCACCCCGGCAGGATGAAAAACTGTTTTTT. The chain uses TRBV18 and TRBJ1-4, with D unclear. V was shortened by 3 bases and J by 6 bases, with 8 bases between the two germline ends. Germline CDR1 KGHSH, CDR2 LQKENI. The CDR3 is 13 residues long.

The chain carries TRBV5-4 and TRBJ1-2; no reliable D call. Trimming took 5 bases from V and 5 from J, leaving 13 bases between them. Germline V lookup: CDR1 SGHNT, CDR2 YYREEE (reference sequence). This CDR3 spans 13 amino acids. This chain's CDR3 is CASSFAGFYGYTF. The CDR3 nucleotides read TGTGCCAGCAGTTTTGCGGGTTTTTATGGCTACACCTTC. Combining the CDR3 with reference TRBV5-4 and TRBJ1-2 gives the whole variable domain ETGVTQSPTHLIKTRGQQVTLRCSSQSGHNTVSWYQQALGQGPQFIFQYYREEENGRGNFPPRFSGLQFPNYSSELNVNALELDDSALYLCASSFAGFYGYTFGSGTRLTVV.

The gene calls are TRBV29-1 and TRBJ1-1; D not certain. This CDR3 region has 13 residues. Germline V gene sequence: CDR1 SQVTM, CDR2 ANQGSEA. The V gene lost 0 bases and the J gene lost 1 base, with 6 bases spanning the gap. The CDR3 nucleotides are TGCAGCGTTGAAGAGAACAGGAACACTGAAGCTTTCTTT. This codes for CSVEENRNTEAFF.

This clone was detected only once. The chain combines TRBV7-2 with TRBJ1-3; 8 bases are shared with TRBD1. V shed 4 bases and J 2 bases; nucleotides not matched to a gene: 4. The CDR3 sequence is 15 residues long. The germline CDR1 and CDR2 sequences are SGHTA and FQGNSA. CDR3 nucleotide sequence: TGTGCCAGCAGCTCAGGACAGGGTGCTGGAAACACCATATATTTT. It translates to CASSSGQGAGNTIYF.

This clone occurred once. The chain carries TRBV19 and TRBJ1-4; no clear D. Per the germline V gene, CDR1 is LNHDA and CDR2 is SQIVND (reference sequence). The CDR3 is 18 residues long. V gave up 0 bases and J gave up 7 bases, with 21 bases separating them. In nucleotides, the CDR3 is TGTGCCAGTAGTATAGACGGCCCCCCGCGACCCGCTGGTGAAAAACTGTTTTTT. Its translation is CASSIDGPPRPAGEKLFF. Drawing the rest from reference TRBV19 and TRBJ1-4, the complete variable domain is DGGITQSPKYLFRKEGQNVTLSCEQNLNHDAMYWYRQDPGQGLRLIYYSQIVNDFQKGDIAEGYSVSREKKESFPLTVTSAQKNPTAFYLCASSIDGPPRPAGEKLFFGSGTQLSVL.

The chain uses TRBV20-1 and TRBJ2-7, with unresolved D. With 1 base removed from V and 2 bases from J, the gap between germline ends came to 3 bases. The CDR3 length is 11 residues. CDR1 and CDR2 (germline): DFQATT, SNEGSKA (reference sequence). CDR3 loop: CSARGAYEQYF. The DNA for the CDR3 is TGCAGTGCTAGAGGCGCCTACGAGCAGTACTTC.

There are a few counts of this clone. CDR3 DNA sequence: TGTGCCAGCAGCTCCGGGGTCAATCAGCCCCAGCATTTT. Translating gives CASSSGVNQPQHF. The chain employs TRBV7-8 and TRBJ1-5; no clear D gene. The V end was cut by 4 bases, the J end by 3 bases, with 7 bases between. The CDR3 consists of 13 residues. CDR1 is SGHVS, CDR2 FQNEAQ, per germline.

This chain connects TRBV19 to TRBJ1-5; D not certain. Trimming shortened V by 6 bases and J by 0 bases, and 15 bases separated the two germline ends. Germline CDR1 reads LNHDA; CDR2 reads SQIVND (reference sequence). The CDR3 is 16 amino acids. The CDR3 protein is CASRGRGVDSNQPQHF. CDR3 bases: TGTGCCAGTAGGGGCCGAGGTGTTGATAGCAATCAGCCCCAGCATTTT.

The V gene is TRBV2, the J gene TRBJ2-7; D may be TRBD2 (5 bases). Germline loops: CDR1 SNHLY, CDR2 FYNNEI. The CDR3 loop spans 17 amino acids. V was shortened by 0 bases and J by 8 bases, with 23 bases between the two germline ends. CDR3 protein: CASSEARALAGETKQYF. Here the CDR3 DNA reads TGTGCCAGCAGTGAAGCGCGGGCACTTGCTGGGGAGACGAAGCAGTACTTC.